This is a list of T cell receptor beta chains from one sample in a study of Graves' ophthalmopathy and Graves' hyperthyroidism. A single record per CDR3 protein comes from TCRdb applying MiXCR to the multiplex PCR reads. The data show over a million distinct CDR3 sequences, around a third seen once. Specimen: peripheral blood or thyroid tissue (not recorded which). The source is an adult man with Graves' hyperthyroidism. Each CDR3 is given with its conserved first and last residue. The order of the fields is V gene, J gene, clone size, CDR3 protein. Size is omitted from some rows. Given values are once, few, many or a class for expanded clones.

v_call: TRBV4-3
j_call: TRBJ1-6
clone_size: many
cdr3_aa: CASSQDNNNSPLHF

v_call: TRBV7-2
j_call: TRBJ2-5
clone_size: .
cdr3_aa: CASSLEDKFQEAQYF

v_call: TRBV19
j_call: TRBJ1-4
clone_size: few
cdr3_aa: CASSIPTGTDEKLFF

v_call: TRBV7-2
j_call: TRBJ2-7
clone_size: .
cdr3_aa: CASSYLPTVQGDSYEQYF

v_call: TRBV24-1
j_call: TRBJ2-7
clone_size: few
cdr3_aa: CASNRLGRGEQYF

v_call: TRBV9
j_call: TRBJ2-2
clone_size: .
cdr3_aa: CASSVGDSLRGGELFF

v_call: TRBV7-6
j_call: TRBJ1-1
clone_size: .
cdr3_aa: CASSLEGTYFLF

v_call: TRBV24-1
j_call: TRBJ1-5
clone_size: few
cdr3_aa: CATSDVRQAQPQHF

v_call: TRBV6-6
j_call: TRBJ1-5
clone_size: many
cdr3_aa: CASRVQGPDQPQHF

v_call: TRBV20-1
j_call: TRBJ2-7
clone_size: .
cdr3_aa: CSARGRQGARNEQYF

v_call: TRBV18
j_call: TRBJ2-7
clone_size: .
cdr3_aa: CASSPPDRSEQYF

v_call: TRBV14
j_call: TRBJ2-2
clone_size: few
cdr3_aa: CASSQDLFSGELFF

v_call: TRBV7-2
j_call: TRBJ1-5
clone_size: .
cdr3_aa: CASSARTGNNQPQHF

v_call: TRBV10-3
j_call: TRBJ2-7
clone_size: few
cdr3_aa: CASIGRGFYEQYF

v_call: TRBV7-9
j_call: TRBJ2-7
clone_size: .
cdr3_aa: CASSQVDLLVYYEQYF

v_call: TRBV20-1
j_call: TRBJ1-6
clone_size: few
cdr3_aa: CSAVAGGDYNSPLHF

v_call: TRBV9
j_call: TRBJ1-2
clone_size: many
cdr3_aa: CASSVGDWDYGYTF

v_call: TRBV6-5
j_call: TRBJ1-3
clone_size: few
cdr3_aa: CASSYSGDSGNTIYF

v_call: TRBV15
j_call: TRBJ1-2
clone_size: .
cdr3_aa: CATSRVGGYGYTF

v_call: TRBV5-1
j_call: TRBJ2-2
clone_size: few
cdr3_aa: CASSLLERRSGTGELFF

v_call: TRBV5-1
j_call: TRBJ2-2
clone_size: few
cdr3_aa: CASSLTTGRNTGELFF

v_call: TRBV20-1
j_call: TRBJ1-1
clone_size: many
cdr3_aa: CSAKRTGGMNTEAFF